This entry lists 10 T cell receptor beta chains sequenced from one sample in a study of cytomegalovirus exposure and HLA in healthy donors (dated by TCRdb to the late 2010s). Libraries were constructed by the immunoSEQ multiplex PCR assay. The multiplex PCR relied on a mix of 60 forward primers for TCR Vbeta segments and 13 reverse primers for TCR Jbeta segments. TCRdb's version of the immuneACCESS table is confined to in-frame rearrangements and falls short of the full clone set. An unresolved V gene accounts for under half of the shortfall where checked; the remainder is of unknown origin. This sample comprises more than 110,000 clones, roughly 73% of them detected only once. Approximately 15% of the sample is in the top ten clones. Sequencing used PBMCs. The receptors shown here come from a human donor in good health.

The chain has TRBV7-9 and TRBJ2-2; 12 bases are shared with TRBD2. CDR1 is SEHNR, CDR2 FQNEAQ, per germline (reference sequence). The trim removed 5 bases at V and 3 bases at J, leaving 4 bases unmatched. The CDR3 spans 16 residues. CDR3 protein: CASSRRLAGDTGELFF. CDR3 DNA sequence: TGTGCCAGCAGCCGCCGACTAGCGGGGGACACCGGGGAGCTGTTTTTT.

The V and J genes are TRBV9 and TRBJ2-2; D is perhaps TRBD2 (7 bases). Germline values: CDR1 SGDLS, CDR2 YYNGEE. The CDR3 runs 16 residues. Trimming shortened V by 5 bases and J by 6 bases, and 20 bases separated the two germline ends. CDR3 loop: CASSDYGGRKAGELFF. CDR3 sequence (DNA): TGTGCCAGCAGTGATTACGGGGGGCGAAAGGCCGGGGAGCTGTTTTTT.

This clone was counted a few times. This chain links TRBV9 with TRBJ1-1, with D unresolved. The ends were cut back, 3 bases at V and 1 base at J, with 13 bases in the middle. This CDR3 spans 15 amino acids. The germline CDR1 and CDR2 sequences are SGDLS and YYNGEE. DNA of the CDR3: TGTGCCAGCAGCGAAGATGAGGGAGGGAACACTGAAGCTTTCTTT. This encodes CASSEDEGGNTEAFF. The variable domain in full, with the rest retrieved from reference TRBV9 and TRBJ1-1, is DSGVTQTPKHLITATGQRVTLRCSPRSGDLSVYWYQQSLDQGLQFLIQYYNGEERAKGNILERFSAQQFPDLHSELNLSSLELGDSALYFCASSEDEGGNTEAFFGQGTRLTVV.

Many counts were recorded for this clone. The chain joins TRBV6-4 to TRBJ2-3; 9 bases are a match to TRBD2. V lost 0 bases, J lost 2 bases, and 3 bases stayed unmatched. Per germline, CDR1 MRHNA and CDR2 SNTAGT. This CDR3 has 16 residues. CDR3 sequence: CASSDSASGTTDTQYF. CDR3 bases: TGTGCCAGCAGTGACTCAGCTAGCGGGACCACAGATACGCAGTATTTT.

CDR3 bases: TGTGCCAGCAGAGTCAGGCGGGGCCTTCAAGAGACCCAGTACTTC. It yields the protein CASRVRRGLQETQYF. The V call is TRBV28, the J call TRBJ2-5; perhaps TRBD2 as D (6 bases). Germline CDR1 is MDHEN and CDR2 is SYDVKM. Trimming shortened V by 6 bases and J by 2 bases, and 16 bases separated the two germline ends. The CDR3 covers 15 residues.

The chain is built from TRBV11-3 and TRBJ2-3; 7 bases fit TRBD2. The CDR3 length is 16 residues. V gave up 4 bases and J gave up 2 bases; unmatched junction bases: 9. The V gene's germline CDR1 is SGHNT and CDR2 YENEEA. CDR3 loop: CASSSWQRDHTDTQYF. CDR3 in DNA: TGTGCCAGCAGCTCCTGGCAGCGGGACCACACAGATACGCAGTATTTT. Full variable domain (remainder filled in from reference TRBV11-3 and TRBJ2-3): EAGVVQSPRYKIIEKKQPVAFWCNPISGHNTLYWYLQNLGQGPELLIRYENEEAVDDSQLPKDRFSAERLKGVDSTLKIQPAELGDSAVYLCASSSWQRDHTDTQYFGPGTRLTVL.

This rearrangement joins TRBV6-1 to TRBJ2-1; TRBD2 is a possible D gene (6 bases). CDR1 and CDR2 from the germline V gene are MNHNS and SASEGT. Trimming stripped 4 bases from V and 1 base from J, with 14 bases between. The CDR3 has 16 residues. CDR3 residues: CASSVSGTFSYNEQFF. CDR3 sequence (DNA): TGTGCCAGCAGTGTCTCCGGGACTTTTTCCTACAATGAGCAGTTCTTC.

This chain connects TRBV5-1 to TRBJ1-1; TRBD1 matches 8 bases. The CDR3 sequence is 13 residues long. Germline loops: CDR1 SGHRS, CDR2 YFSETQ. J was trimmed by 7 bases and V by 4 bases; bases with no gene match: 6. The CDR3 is CASSPMTGDEAFF. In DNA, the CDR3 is TGCGCCAGCAGCCCTATGACAGGGGATGAAGCTTTCTTT.

CDR3 loop: CASRDSLSTDTQYF. DNA of the CDR3: TGTGCCAGCAGGGACAGCCTTTCGACAGATACGCAGTATTTT. The chain joins TRBV6-5 to TRBJ2-3, with D possibly matching TRBD1 (6 bases). Germline loops: CDR1 MNHEY, CDR2 SVGAGI. This CDR3 comprises 14 residues. Trimming stripped 6 bases from V and 3 bases from J, with 13 bases between.

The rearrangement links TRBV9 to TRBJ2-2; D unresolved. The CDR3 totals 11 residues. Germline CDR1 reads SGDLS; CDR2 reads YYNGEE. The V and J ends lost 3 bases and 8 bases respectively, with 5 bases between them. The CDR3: CASSEAGELFF. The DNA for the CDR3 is TGTGCCAGCAGCGAAGCGGGGGAGCTGTTTTTT.